This passage covers 14 T cell receptor beta chains from one sample sequenced in a study of human T cells and chemical hapten exposure. TCRdb passed the RACE reads through MiXCR, listing each CDR3 protein once. The table shows tens of thousands of distinct CDR3 sequences, with roughly 6.7% occurring only once. Time point noted: pre-sensitization, week 0. Noted treatment: therapeutic diphenylcyclopropenone sensitization with weekly scalp DPC. Source: whole blood, taken in connection with sensitization to the hapten diphenylcyclopropenone (DPC). The receptor source for this set is a woman aged 25 to 45 with alopecia areata. Some clones in this sample may be carry-over from other donors' samples.

At least ten counts were recorded for this clonotype. This rearrangement joins TRBV12-5 to TRBJ1-2; D is undetermined. This CDR3 comprises 14 residues. V was clipped by 6 bases and J by 3 bases, with 14 bases between them. CDR1 and CDR2 from the germline V gene are LGHNT and FRNRAP. CDR3 bases: TGTGCTAGTGGACCCACTTTGGGAGACTATGGCTACACCTTC. Translating it yields CASGPTLGDYGYTF.

The chain combines TRBV11-2 with TRBJ2-3; D uncertain. There are 15 residues in the CDR3. Germline V gene lookup returns CDR1 SGHAT and CDR2 FQNNGV. V lost 3 bases and J lost 2, with 12 bases in between. The CDR3, as DNA: TGTGCCAGCAGCTTTCGACTGCGGTACACAGATACGCAGTATTTT. Protein sequence: CASSFRLRYTDTQYF.

The V gene is TRBV5-1, the J gene TRBJ1-5; D is uncertain. CDR1 and CDR2 from the germline V gene are SGHRS and YFSETQ. The CDR3 is 15 residues long. Trimming took off 2 bases at V and 2 bases at J, with 11 bases between the two ends. CDR3 amino acids: CASSFDPGGNQPQHF. The CDR3 DNA is TGCGCCAGCAGCTTTGACCCCGGGGGCAATCAGCCCCAGCATTTT.

With respect to this clonotype: This may be a read error, as it is one base from a much larger clone. The V call is TRBV2, the J call TRBJ1-1; D possibly corresponds to TRBD1 (5 bases). The germline gives CDR1 SNHLY, CDR2 FYNNEI. Trimming took 2 bases from V and 6 from J, leaving 16 bases between them. The CDR3 contains 15 residues. The CDR3 nucleotides read TGTGCCAGCAGTGAATTCTTACAGGACCTGCCTGAAGCTTTCTTT. This codes for CASSEFLQDLPEAFF.

This clonotype was seen ten or more times. The rearrangement joins TRBV7-9 to TRBJ2-3; 7 bases match TRBD1. The CDR3 has 14 residues. Germline V gene data show CDR1 as SEHNR and CDR2 as FQNEAQ (reference sequence). V was clipped by 5 bases and J by 2 bases; unmatched bases: 4. CDR3 nucleotides: TGTGCCAGCAGCAAGGACAGGCCCACAGATACGCAGTATTTT. Translation gives CASSKDRPTDTQYF. Drawing the rest from reference TRBV7-9 and TRBJ2-3, the complete variable domain is DTGVSQNPRHKITKRGQNVTFRCDPISEHNRLYWYRQTLGQGPEFLTYFQNEAQLEKSRLLSDRFSAERPKGSFSTLEIQRTEQGDSAMYLCASSKDRPTDTQYFGPGTRLTVL.

This clonotype has a count of ten or more. The V call is TRBV7-9, the J call TRBJ1-2; a possible D gene is TRBD1 (5 bases). The CDR3 sequence is 16 residues long. Germline CDR1 reads SEHNR; CDR2 reads FQNEAQ (reference sequence). Trimming removed 0 bases from V and 1 base from J, with 12 bases in between. CDR3 sequence reads: CASSLAPGGLNYGYTF. CDR3 in DNA: TGTGCCAGCAGCTTAGCGCCGGGGGGTCTTAACTATGGCTACACCTTC.

The genes are TRBV20-1 and TRBJ1-5; 9 bases map to TRBD1. The V gene's germline CDR1 is DFQATT and CDR2 SNEGSKA (reference sequence). Trimming cost V 6 bases and J 6 bases; bases outside gene matches: 9. CDR3 length: 14 amino acids. This chain's CDR3 is CSAGTGYESQPQHF. The CDR3, as DNA: TGCAGTGCGGGGACAGGGTATGAAAGTCAGCCCCAGCATTTT.

This clonotype was found many times. The chain is built from TRBV5-1 and TRBJ1-2; possible D gene TRBD1, 6 bases. The CDR3 is 17 amino acids. V was trimmed by 7 bases and J by 4 bases, leaving 26 bases between them. Germline CDR1 and CDR2: SGHRS and YFSETQ. As DNA, the CDR3 is TGCGCCAGCGGCCCCCCGGGACAACTATTCGGGGGCTATGGCTACACCTTC. Amino acids: CASGPPGQLFGGYGYTF.

This clonotype was seen at least ten times. The chain links TRBV6-5 to TRBJ2-5, with TRBD2 as a possible D gene (5 bases). Trimming cost V 6 bases and J 0 bases, with 8 bases left between them. The V gene's germline CDR1 is MNHEY and CDR2 SVGAGI. The CDR3 has 13 residues. The CDR3 loop is CASSRGYQETQYF. DNA for the CDR3: TGTGCCAGCAGCCGAGGGTACCAAGAGACCCAGTACTTC.

This clonotype was counted ten times or more. J is TRBJ1-1 and V is TRBV5-6; possible D gene TRBD1, 6 bases. Per germline, CDR1 SGHDT and CDR2 YYEEEE. The CDR3 is 13 amino acids. Trimming left V 0 bases short and J 6 bases short, with 9 bases between. The CDR3 loop is CASSLDRDPEAFF. For the CDR3, the DNA is TGTGCCAGCAGCTTGGACAGGGACCCTGAAGCTTTCTTT.

This clonotype was picked up many times. The genes are TRBV6-2 or TRBV6-3 and TRBJ1-2; D is possibly TRBD1 (5 bases). V dropped 6 bases and J dropped 8 bases, with 13 bases sitting between them. Germline V gene data show CDR1 as MNHEY and CDR2 as SVGEGT. The CDR3 length is 12 residues. The CDR3 sequence is CASSQGLNGYTF. The DNA of the CDR3 is TGTGCCAGCAGCCAGGGTCTCAACGGCTACACCTTC.

To note about this clonotype: A much larger clone differs from this one at a single base, so this may be a read error. CDR3 nucleotide sequence: TGTGCCGGCAGTGAGACTAGCGGGGGGCCGGACGAGCAGTACTTC. Its protein product is CAGSETSGGPDEQYF. The chain links TRBV6-1 to TRBJ2-7; 13 bases align to TRBD2. Germline-derived CDR1 and CDR2 are MNHNS and SASEGT. The CDR3 has 15 amino acids.

This clonotype showed up many times. The V call is TRBV20-1, the J call TRBJ2-7; D is uncertain. The CDR3 is 14 amino acids. Germline V lookup: CDR1 DFQATT, CDR2 SNEGSKA (reference sequence). The V end lost 0 bases, the J end lost 3 bases, and 12 bases lay between the germline ends. The CDR3 spells CSAREPEALYEQYF. Here the CDR3 DNA reads TGCAGTGCTAGAGAGCCCGAGGCTCTCTACGAGCAGTACTTC.

The chain couples TRBV20-1 to TRBJ1-2, with a tentative D call TRBD1 (6 bases). The V gene lost 4 bases and the J gene lost 2 bases, with 14 bases spanning the gap. CDR1 is DFQATT and CDR2 is SNEGSKA in the germline V gene (reference sequence). This CDR3 comprises 14 residues. The CDR3 protein is CSAIGTNVNYGYTF. The CDR3 DNA reads TGCAGTGCTATTGGGACAAACGTGAACTATGGCTACACCTTC.